The 15 T cell receptor beta chains below were found in one sample sequenced in a study of cytomegalovirus exposure and HLA in healthy donors. The primer mix had 60 Vbeta and 13 Jbeta primers. TCRdb keeps only in-frame clones here, not all; method: immunoSEQ multiplex PCR. Of 150,000 to 200,000 clones listed, 85% were seen once; the top ten hold about 2%. Input material: PBMCs. The origin of the receptors is a woman aged 50 to 60 in good health and CMV-seronegative.

The V gene is TRBV5-6, the J gene TRBJ2-2; TRBD1 matches at 9 bases. The CDR3 length is 15 residues. Germline values: CDR1 SGHDT, CDR2 YYEEEE. Germline trimming cut 0 bases from V and 4 bases from J; bases unmatched to any gene: 1. Here the CDR3 DNA reads TGTGCCAGCAGCTTGGCGACAGGGGGCACCGGGGAGCTGTTTTTT. It is translated as CASSLATGGTGELFF.

This chain connects TRBV11-3 to TRBJ1-3, with D unresolved. The CDR3 sequence is 15 residues long. CDR1 and CDR2 (germline): SGHNT, YENEEA. The germline V and J ends were trimmed by 0 bases and 0 bases, with 6 bases remaining between them. The CDR3 region is CASSLETGSGNTIYF. Written as DNA, the CDR3 is TGTGCCAGCAGCTTAGAGACGGGCTCTGGAAACACCATATATTTT.

The V gene is TRBV28, the J gene TRBJ2-2; TRBD2 is a possible D gene (5 bases). Per the germline V gene, CDR1 is MDHEN and CDR2 is SYDVKM. The length of the CDR3 is 15 residues. Trimming stripped 6 bases from V and 1 base from J, with 12 bases between. This CDR3 is CASSRPAENTGELFF. CDR3 in DNA: TGTGCCAGCAGCCGACCAGCGGAGAACACCGGGGAGCTGTTTTTT.

This clone was seen a single time. The gene calls are TRBV15 and TRBJ1-1; 8 nucleotides match TRBD1. V shed 2 bases, J shed 3 bases, and the junction held 5 bases outside the gene matches. From germline, CDR1 is LNHNV and CDR2 YYDKDF (reference sequence). This CDR3 region has 15 residues. The CDR3 here is CATSRRTGGHTEAFF. The DNA of the CDR3 is TGTGCCACCAGCAGAAGAACAGGGGGTCACACTGAAGCTTTCTTT.

The chain links TRBV7-9 to TRBJ1-4; no definite D call. Germline values: CDR1 SEHNR, CDR2 FQNEAQ (reference sequence). This CDR3 region has 14 residues. Trimming removed 4 bases at V and 5 bases at J, with 11 bases between. The CDR3 loop reads CASSSEGRNEKLFF. For the CDR3, the DNA is TGTGCCAGCAGCTCCGAGGGAAGAAATGAAAAACTGTTTTTT.

The rearrangement links TRBV7-9 to TRBJ1-2; 11 nucleotides line up with TRBD1. J was trimmed by 7 bases and V by 5 bases; bases with no gene match: 9. Germline V gives CDR1 SEHNR, CDR2 FQNEAQ (reference sequence). The CDR3 has 15 residues. In nucleotides, the CDR3 is TGTGCCAGCAGCCCTGGACAGGGGGCGATAGGTGGCTACACCTTC. Translating it yields CASSPGQGAIGGYTF. The entire variable domain, with the rest obtained from reference TRBV7-9 and TRBJ1-2, is as follows: DTGVSQNPRHKITKRGQNVTFRCDPISEHNRLYWYRQTLGQGPEFLTYFQNEAQLEKSRLLSDRFSAERPKGSFSTLEIQRTEQGDSAMYLCASSPGQGAIGGYTFGSGTRLTVV.

This clone showed up just a few times. The V and J genes are TRBV11-2 and TRBJ2-7; perhaps TRBD1 as D (6 bases). The V gene's germline CDR1 is SGHAT and CDR2 FQNNGV. Trimming removed 6 bases from V and 0 bases from J, with 12 bases in between. CDR3 length equals 14 residues. CDR3 coding DNA: TGTGCCAGCAGTTTCCAGGGGTCCTCCTACGAGCAGTACTTC. This codes for CASSFQGSSYEQYF. Combining the CDR3 with reference TRBV11-2 and TRBJ2-7 gives the whole variable domain EAGVAQSPRYKIIEKRQSVAFWCNPISGHATLYWYQQILGQGPKLLIQFQNNGVVDDSQLPKDRFSAERLKGVDSTLKIQPAKLEDSAVYLCASSFQGSSYEQYFGPGTRLTVT.

Comments on this clone: This same CDR3 is encoded by further DNA sequences in the sample. The chain couples TRBV5-4 to TRBJ2-3; TRBD1 might be the D (6 bases). The CDR3 runs to 14 residues. V lost 3 bases and J 1 base, leaving 9 bases between the germline ends. Germline V gene sequence: CDR1 SGHNT, CDR2 YYREEE (reference sequence). The CDR3 region has the DNA TGTGCCAGCAGCTCCAGGACAGGCACAGATACGCAGTATTTT. Its translation: CASSSRTGTDTQYF.

This clone was seen a few times. The rearrangement links TRBV5-4 to TRBJ1-1; D possibly corresponds to TRBD1 (6 bases). The V gene's germline CDR1 is SGHNT and CDR2 YYREEE (reference sequence). Trimming took 4 bases from V and 4 from J, leaving 11 bases between them. The CDR3 covers 13 residues. Here the CDR3 reads CASSTTGLTEAFF. The CDR3 coding sequence is TGTGCCAGCAGCACTACAGGGCTCACTGAAGCTTTCTTT. The full variable domain, in which reference TRBV5-4 and TRBJ1-1 provide the parts outside the CDR3, is ETGVTQSPTHLIKTRGQQVTLRCSSQSGHNTVSWYQQALGQGPQFIFQYYREEENGRGNFPPRFSGLQFPNYSSELNVNALELDDSALYLCASSTTGLTEAFFGQGTRLTVV.

This clone was observed a single time. The V gene is TRBV18, the J gene TRBJ1-2; TRBD1 might be the D (5 bases). Trimming left V 3 bases short and J 1 base short, with 15 bases between. There are 16 residues in the CDR3. The germline gives CDR1 KGHSH, CDR2 LQKENI. CDR3: CASSPLSQGGNYGYTF. DNA for the CDR3: TGTGCCAGCTCACCCCTGTCTCAGGGAGGTAACTATGGCTACACCTTC.

This clone was counted once. V and J are TRBV5-6 and TRBJ1-1; 7 bases agree with TRBD1. V lost 7 bases, J lost 3 bases, and 12 bases stayed unmatched. The CDR3 length is 15 residues. Germline V gene sequence: CDR1 SGHDT, CDR2 YYEEEE. The chain's CDR3 is CASHRWDSRHTEAFF. Written as DNA, the CDR3 is TGTGCCAGCCACCGCTGGGACAGTAGGCACACTGAAGCTTTCTTT.

The chain combines TRBV29-1 with TRBJ1-1; D perhaps matches TRBD1 (5 bases). The CDR3 contains 13 residues. CDR1 and CDR2 (germline): SQVTM, ANQGSEA. The V and J ends lost 1 base and 12 bases respectively, with 18 bases between them. The CDR3 DNA is TGCAGCGTTGAAGGGGGGGATGTTGGTGGGTCTTTCTTT. Translating it yields CSVEGGDVGGSFF. The full variable domain, rest sourced from reference TRBV29-1 and TRBJ1-1, is SAVISQKPSRDICQRGTSLTIQCQVDSQVTMMFWYRQQPGQSLTLIATANQGSEATYESGFVIDKFPISRPNLTFSTLTVSNMSPEDSSIYLCSVEGGDVGGSFFGQGTRLTVV.

The chain links TRBV14 to TRBJ2-5, with TRBD1 matching 10 bases. CDR3 length equals 17 residues. Germline-derived CDR1 and CDR2 are SGHDN and FVKESK. V lost 4 bases, J lost 6 bases, and 14 bases stayed unmatched. The CDR3 spells CASSPGHRDRGLKTQYF. CDR3 coding DNA: TGTGCCAGCAGCCCCGGGCACCGCGACAGGGGGCTTAAGACCCAGTACTTC.

The table lists this clone with a few counts. The CDR3 region is CASSLRGMSTEAFF. The DNA for the CDR3 is TGTGCCAGCAGCTTACGAGGGATGAGCACTGAAGCTTTCTTT. The rearrangement uses TRBV7-2 and TRBJ1-1; D unresolved. The CDR3 covers 14 residues. The germline gives CDR1 SGHTA, CDR2 FQGNSA. Trimming cost V 2 bases and J 4 bases, with 11 bases left between them.

V gene TRBV11-2 combines with J gene TRBJ1-3; maybe TRBD1 (5 bases). With 3 bases removed from V and 4 bases from J, the gap between germline ends came to 19 bases. Germline CDR1 is SGHAT and CDR2 is FQNNGV. The CDR3 covers 17 residues. CDR3 in DNA: TGTGCCAGCAGCTTCATCGCTGGGGGGGAATCCGGAAACACCATATATTTT. This translates into CASSFIAGGESGNTIYF.